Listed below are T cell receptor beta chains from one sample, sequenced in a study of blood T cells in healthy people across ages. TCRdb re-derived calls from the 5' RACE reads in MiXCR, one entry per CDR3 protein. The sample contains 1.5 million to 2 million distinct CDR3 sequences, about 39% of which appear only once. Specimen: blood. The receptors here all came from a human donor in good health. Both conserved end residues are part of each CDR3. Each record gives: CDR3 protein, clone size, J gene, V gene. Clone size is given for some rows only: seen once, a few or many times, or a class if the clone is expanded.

CDR3 protein: CASSIYGPDTQYF; clone size: few; J gene: TRBJ2-3; V gene: TRBV7-2
CDR3 protein: CASSISGDNYGDQPQHF; clone size: -; J gene: TRBJ1-5; V gene: TRBV19
CDR3 protein: CSVVNTSTILAKNIQYF; clone size: -; J gene: TRBJ2-4; V gene: TRBV29-1
CDR3 protein: CAISEGNSPLHF; clone size: -; J gene: TRBJ1-6; V gene: TRBV10-3
CDR3 protein: CASSYEVPGNQPQHF; clone size: few; J gene: TRBJ1-5; V gene: TRBV6-6
CDR3 protein: CASSFILGETQYF; clone size: once; J gene: -; V gene: TRBV4-2
CDR3 protein: CASSQDPLAGVQETQYF; clone size: few; J gene: TRBJ2-5; V gene: TRBV4-2
CDR3 protein: CSARGGEQFF; clone size: -; J gene: TRBJ2-1; V gene: TRBV20-1
CDR3 protein: CASQGQIGYNEQYF; clone size: -; J gene: TRBJ2-7; V gene: TRBV12-3/TRBV12-4
CDR3 protein: CSAIDRARQPQHF; clone size: few; J gene: TRBJ1-5; V gene: TRBV20-1
CDR3 protein: CASSRPGLAGSDTQYF; clone size: -; J gene: TRBJ2-3; V gene: TRBV5-1
CDR3 protein: CASSLTPAGGWQETQYF; clone size: few; J gene: TRBJ2-5; V gene: TRBV7-2
CDR3 protein: CASSQVLAGRTPYEQYF; clone size: few; J gene: TRBJ2-7; V gene: TRBV4-3
CDR3 protein: CASSQLDIEQYF; clone size: many; J gene: TRBJ2-7; V gene: TRBV6-2/TRBV6-3
CDR3 protein: CSAGRRPTETQYF; clone size: -; J gene: TRBJ2-5; V gene: TRBV29-1
CDR3 protein: CSARDWGSTDTQYF; clone size: -; J gene: TRBJ2-3; V gene: TRBV20-1
CDR3 protein: CASSPYGQAGHEQYF; clone size: -; J gene: TRBJ2-7; V gene: TRBV7-2
CDR3 protein: CASNLRLDGFNEQFF; clone size: -; J gene: TRBJ2-1; V gene: TRBV7-3
CDR3 protein: CASSTVPGDEQYF; clone size: -; J gene: TRBJ2-7; V gene: TRBV7-7
CDR3 protein: CTSSYREIEFYEQFF; clone size: once; J gene: TRBJ2-1; V gene: TRBV2
CDR3 protein: CASSLRTTGDTQYF; clone size: -; J gene: TRBJ2-3; V gene: TRBV7-9
CDR3 protein: CASSPGGGASNEKLFF; clone size: few; J gene: TRBJ1-4; V gene: TRBV5-1
CDR3 protein: CASSRRTGGSNEQFF; clone size: few; J gene: TRBJ2-1; V gene: TRBV7-2
CDR3 protein: CASSHPPGTEAFF; clone size: -; J gene: TRBJ1-1; V gene: TRBV7-9
CDR3 protein: CASSFVQGHYTF; clone size: few; J gene: TRBJ1-2; V gene: TRBV12-3/TRBV12-4
CDR3 protein: CSARDLCGRNQETQYF; clone size: -; J gene: TRBJ2-5; V gene: TRBV20-1
CDR3 protein: CAIREGGGGETQYF; clone size: -; J gene: TRBJ2-5; V gene: TRBV10-3
CDR3 protein: CASHTSGQIGRVPQHF; clone size: -; J gene: TRBJ1-5; V gene: TRBV28
CDR3 protein: CASSSSRLADNYGYTF; clone size: -; J gene: TRBJ1-2; V gene: TRBV5-5
CDR3 protein: CASSPLTPEHGGELFF; clone size: -; J gene: TRBJ2-2; V gene: TRBV6-2/TRBV6-3
CDR3 protein: CASSSSIGRRDRGLEQYF; clone size: once; J gene: TRBJ2-7; V gene: TRBV21-1
CDR3 protein: CATSEPGPINEQFF; clone size: few; J gene: TRBJ2-1; V gene: TRBV24-1
CDR3 protein: CAISEKSPSSYEQYF; clone size: -; J gene: TRBJ2-7; V gene: TRBV10-3
CDR3 protein: CASSHMTHSYEQYF; clone size: -; J gene: TRBJ2-7; V gene: TRBV5-5
CDR3 protein: CAISTYLQGSGANVLTF; clone size: -; J gene: TRBJ2-6; V gene: TRBV10-3
CDR3 protein: CASSTERDRSGKGTQYF; clone size: -; J gene: TRBJ2-5; V gene: TRBV5-1
CDR3 protein: CAIGPRGGETQYF; clone size: -; J gene: TRBJ2-5; V gene: TRBV12-3/TRBV12-4
CDR3 protein: CASSYFAGGNSYEQYF; clone size: few; J gene: TRBJ2-7; V gene: TRBV28
CDR3 protein: CASSESDRGNTEAFF; clone size: -; J gene: TRBJ1-1; V gene: TRBV12-3/TRBV12-4
CDR3 protein: CASRYIPGLANNEQFF; clone size: once; J gene: TRBJ2-1; V gene: TRBV5-1
CDR3 protein: CASTKQGGGNQPQHF; clone size: -; J gene: TRBJ1-5; V gene: TRBV28
CDR3 protein: CASSQQGEGVQEPQYF; clone size: -; J gene: TRBJ2-5; V gene: TRBV12-3/TRBV12-4
CDR3 protein: CASSQGATEIAYEQYF; clone size: -; J gene: TRBJ2-7; V gene: TRBV4-3
CDR3 protein: CASSIGNPYNEQFF; clone size: -; J gene: TRBJ2-1; V gene: TRBV7-2
CDR3 protein: CSVSFDMTTEAFF; clone size: few; J gene: TRBJ1-1; V gene: TRBV29-1
CDR3 protein: CASSRPGGGNQETQYF; clone size: -; J gene: TRBJ2-5; V gene: TRBV4-2
CDR3 protein: CATSRERTGTDGYTF; clone size: -; J gene: TRBJ1-2; V gene: TRBV15
CDR3 protein: CSAREGGRESTDTQYF; clone size: -; J gene: TRBJ2-3; V gene: TRBV20-1
CDR3 protein: CASSPRQGANTGELFF; clone size: few; J gene: TRBJ2-2; V gene: TRBV7-8
CDR3 protein: CASSWGSGGNSPLHF; clone size: few; J gene: TRBJ1-6; V gene: TRBV12-3/TRBV12-4
CDR3 protein: CASSYSPDQPQHF; clone size: few; J gene: TRBJ1-5; V gene: TRBV6-5
CDR3 protein: CSASTGLRGERYF; clone size: -; J gene: TRBJ2-5; V gene: TRBV20-1
CDR3 protein: CASREQGEDGYTF; clone size: few; J gene: TRBJ1-2; V gene: TRBV6-6
CDR3 protein: CASSLFTTGGDEQYF; clone size: few; J gene: TRBJ2-7; V gene: TRBV5-1
CDR3 protein: CATSSPGTAPYDYTF; clone size: few; J gene: TRBJ1-2; V gene: TRBV15
CDR3 protein: CASSQDGGTPEKLFF; clone size: -; J gene: TRBJ1-4; V gene: TRBV3-1
CDR3 protein: CASSLASAATYEQYF; clone size: -; J gene: TRBJ2-7; V gene: TRBV5-1